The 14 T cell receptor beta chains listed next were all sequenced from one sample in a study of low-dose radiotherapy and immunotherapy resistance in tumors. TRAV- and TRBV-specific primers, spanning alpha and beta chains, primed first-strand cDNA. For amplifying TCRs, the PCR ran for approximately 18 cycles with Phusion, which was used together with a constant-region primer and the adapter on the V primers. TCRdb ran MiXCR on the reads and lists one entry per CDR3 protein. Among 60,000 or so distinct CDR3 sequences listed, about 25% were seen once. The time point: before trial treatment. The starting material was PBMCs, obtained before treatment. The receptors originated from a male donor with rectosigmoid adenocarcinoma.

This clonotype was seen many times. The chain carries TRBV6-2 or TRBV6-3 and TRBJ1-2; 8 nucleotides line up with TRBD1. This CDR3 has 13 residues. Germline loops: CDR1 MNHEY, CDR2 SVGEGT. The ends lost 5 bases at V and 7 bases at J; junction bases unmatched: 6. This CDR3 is CASSGDRTTGYTF. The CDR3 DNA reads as TGTGCCAGCAGTGGGGACAGGACCACTGGCTACACCTTC.

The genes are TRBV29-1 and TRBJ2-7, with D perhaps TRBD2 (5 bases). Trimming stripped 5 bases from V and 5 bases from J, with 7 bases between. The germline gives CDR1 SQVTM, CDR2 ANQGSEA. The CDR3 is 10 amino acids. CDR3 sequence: CSVWRHEQYF. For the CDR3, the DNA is TGCAGCGTTTGGAGGCACGAGCAGTACTTC.

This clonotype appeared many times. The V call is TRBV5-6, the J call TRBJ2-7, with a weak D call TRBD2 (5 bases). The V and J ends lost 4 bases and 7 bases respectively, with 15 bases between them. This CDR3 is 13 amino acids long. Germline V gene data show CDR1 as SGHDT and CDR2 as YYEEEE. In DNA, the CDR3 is TGTGCCAGCAGCACAAGACCGTCGGGGGAGCAGTACTTC. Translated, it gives CASSTRPSGEQYF.

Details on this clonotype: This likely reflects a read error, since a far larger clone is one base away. The CDR3 DNA is TGTGCCAGCAGCTTGGGGGCAGGGTGGGACGAGCAGTACTTC. Amino acids: CASSLGAGWDEQYF. The gene calls are TRBV5-3 and TRBJ2-7; D may be TRBD1 (6 bases). TRBV5-3 carries the ORF label, with uncertain function. The CDR3 loop spans 14 amino acids.

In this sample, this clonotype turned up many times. CDR3 nucleotides: TGTGCCAGCAGCTTTACGGGGAACACTGAAGCTTTCTTT. This sequence encodes CASSFTGNTEAFF. The chain uses TRBV11-2 and TRBJ1-1; D is undetermined. Trimming shortened V by 3 bases and J by 1 base, and 6 bases separated the two germline ends. Germline V CDR1 and CDR2: SGHAT, FQNNGV. CDR3 length: 13 amino acids. The entire variable domain, with the rest obtained from reference TRBV11-2 and TRBJ1-1, is as follows: EAGVAQSPRYKIIEKRQSVAFWCNPISGHATLYWYQQILGQGPKLLIQFQNNGVVDDSQLPKDRFSAERLKGVDSTLKIQPAKLEDSAVYLCASSFTGNTEAFFGQGTRLTVV.

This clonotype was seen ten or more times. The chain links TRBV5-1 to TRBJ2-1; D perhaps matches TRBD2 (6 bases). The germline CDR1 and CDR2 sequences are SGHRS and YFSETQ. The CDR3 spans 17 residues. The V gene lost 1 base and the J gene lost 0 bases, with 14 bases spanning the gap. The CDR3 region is CASSLRSGRTSYNEQFF. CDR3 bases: TGCGCCAGCAGCTTGAGGAGCGGGCGGACCTCCTACAATGAGCAGTTCTTC.

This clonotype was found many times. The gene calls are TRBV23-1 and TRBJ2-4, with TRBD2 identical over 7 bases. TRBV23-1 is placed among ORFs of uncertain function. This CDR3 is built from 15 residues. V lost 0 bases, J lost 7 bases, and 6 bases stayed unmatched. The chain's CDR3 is CASSQSGGFINIQYF. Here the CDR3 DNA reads TGCGCCAGCAGTCAATCGGGAGGGTTTATTAACATTCAGTACTTC.

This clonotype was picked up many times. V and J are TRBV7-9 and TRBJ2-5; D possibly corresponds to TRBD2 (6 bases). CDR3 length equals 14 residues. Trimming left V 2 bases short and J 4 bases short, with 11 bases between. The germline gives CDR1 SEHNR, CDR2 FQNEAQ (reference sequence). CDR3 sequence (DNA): TGTGCCAGCAGCTTAATTGGCGGGGCAGAGACCCAGTACTTC. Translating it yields CASSLIGGAETQYF.

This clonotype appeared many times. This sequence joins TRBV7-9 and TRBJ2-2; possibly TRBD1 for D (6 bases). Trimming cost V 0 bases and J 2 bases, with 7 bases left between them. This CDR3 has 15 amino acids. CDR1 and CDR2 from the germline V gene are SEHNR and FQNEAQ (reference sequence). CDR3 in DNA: TGTGCCAGCAGCTTAGCGGGACAAAACACCGGGGAGCTGTTTTTT. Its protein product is CASSLAGQNTGELFF.

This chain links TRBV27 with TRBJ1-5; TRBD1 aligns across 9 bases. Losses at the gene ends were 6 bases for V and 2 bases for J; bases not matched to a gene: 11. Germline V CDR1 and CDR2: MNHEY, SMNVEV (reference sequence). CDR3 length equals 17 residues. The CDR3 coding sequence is TGTGCCAGCAGCGGAGCCGGGACAGGGACCCGCAATCAGCCCCAGCATTTT. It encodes CASSGAGTGTRNQPQHF.

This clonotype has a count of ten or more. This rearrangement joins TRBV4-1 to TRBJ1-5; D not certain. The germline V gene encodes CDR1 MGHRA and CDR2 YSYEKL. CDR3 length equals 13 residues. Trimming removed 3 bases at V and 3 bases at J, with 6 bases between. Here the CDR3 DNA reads TGCGCCAGCAGCCACACGACCAATCAGCCCCAGCATTTT. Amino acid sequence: CASSHTTNQPQHF.

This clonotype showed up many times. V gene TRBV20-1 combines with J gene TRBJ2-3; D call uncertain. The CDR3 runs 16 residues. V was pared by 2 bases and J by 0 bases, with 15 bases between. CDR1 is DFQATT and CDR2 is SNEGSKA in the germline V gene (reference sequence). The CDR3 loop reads CSARLRQRTSTDTQYF. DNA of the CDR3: TGCAGTGCTAGACTGCGGCAGCGCACTAGCACAGATACGCAGTATTTT.

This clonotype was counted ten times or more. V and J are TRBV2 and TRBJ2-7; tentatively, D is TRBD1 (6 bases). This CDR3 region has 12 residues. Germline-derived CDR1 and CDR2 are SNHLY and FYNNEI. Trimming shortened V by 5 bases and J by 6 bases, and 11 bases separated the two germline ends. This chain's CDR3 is CASSSQGLEQYF. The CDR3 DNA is TGTGCCAGCAGTTCACAGGGCCTCGAGCAGTACTTC.

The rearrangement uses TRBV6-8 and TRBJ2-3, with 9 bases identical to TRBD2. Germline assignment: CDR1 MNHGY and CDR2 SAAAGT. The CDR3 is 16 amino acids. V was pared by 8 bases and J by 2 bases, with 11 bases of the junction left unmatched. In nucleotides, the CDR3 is TGTGCCAGCTCCTCAGGCCTAGCGGGACTCACAGATACGCAGTATTTT. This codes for CASSSGLAGLTDTQYF.